Below are 26 T cell receptor beta chains sequenced from a single sample in a study of shared clonotypes between healthy human individuals. Assay used: immunoSEQ multiplex PCR; TCRdb lists only in-frame clones, some missing. The sample records around 560,000 clones, about 95% being singletons. The naive CD8 fraction comprised CD45RO-negative cells positively selected for CCR7 and excluded terminally differentiated effector memory CD45RA+ cells. Sequences were obtained from naive CD8+ T cells sorted from blood. The receptor source for this set is a woman in her 30s in good health.

The chain joins TRBV6-5 to TRBJ2-1; 9 nucleotides agree with TRBD1. The ends lost 4 bases at V and 5 bases at J; junction bases unmatched: 3. This CDR3 has 14 amino acids. From germline, CDR1 is MNHEY and CDR2 SVGAGI. This CDR3 reads CASSSWTGDNEQFF. In DNA, the CDR3 is TGTGCCAGCAGTTCTTGGACAGGGGACAATGAGCAGTTCTTC.

The chain carries TRBV19 and TRBJ2-7; 8 bases fit TRBD1. There are 14 residues in the CDR3. Trimming cost V 2 bases and J 1 base; bases outside gene matches: 1. In germline, CDR1 is LNHDA, CDR2 SQIVND (reference sequence). DNA for the CDR3: TGTGCCAGTAGTATAACAGGGGGGTCCTACGAGCAGTACTTC. This encodes CASSITGGSYEQYF.

V usage is TRBV7-9 and J usage is TRBJ2-7; TRBD2 agrees at 9 bases. Losses at the gene ends were 5 bases for V and 4 bases for J; bases not matched to a gene: 6. The CDR3 runs 14 residues. Germline values: CDR1 SEHNR, CDR2 FQNEAQ (reference sequence). The CDR3 loop reads CASSAGLALYEQYF. The CDR3 DNA reads as TGTGCCAGCAGCGCGGGACTAGCCCTATACGAGCAGTACTTC. Full variable domain (remainder filled in from reference TRBV7-9 and TRBJ2-7): DTGVSQNPRHKITKRGQNVTFRCDPISEHNRLYWYRQTLGQGPEFLTYFQNEAQLEKSRLLSDRFSAERPKGSFSTLEIQRTEQGDSAMYLCASSAGLALYEQYFGPGTRLTVT.

With respect to this clone: The same CDR3 arises from other DNA sequences in this sample as well. This sequence joins TRBV9 and TRBJ2-2, with no clear D. The germline CDR1 and CDR2 sequences are SGDLS and YYNGEE. This CDR3 has 13 residues. V was pared by 0 bases and J by 5 bases, with 5 bases between. CDR3 protein: CASSVERTGELFF. The CDR3 region has the DNA TGTGCCAGCAGCGTAGAGCGTACCGGGGAGCTGTTTTTT.

J is TRBJ2-3 and V is TRBV27; unclear D gene. The CDR3 is made up of 15 amino acids. V gave up 6 bases and J gave up 4 bases, with 17 bases separating them. Germline V gives CDR1 MNHEY, CDR2 SMNVEV (reference sequence). Here the CDR3 DNA reads TGTGCCAGCAGCCCGTCGGCGGAGAGGTCAGATACGCAGTATTTT. Its protein is CASSPSAERSDTQYF.

The chain combines TRBV6-1 with TRBJ1-5; D ambiguous. This CDR3 has 15 residues. V was shortened by 2 bases and J by 0 bases, with 8 bases between the two germline ends. Germline V gene lookup returns CDR1 MNHNS and CDR2 SASEGT. The CDR3 DNA sequence: TGTGCCAGCAGTGAATGGCAGTATAGCAATCAGCCCCAGCATTTT. Translated, it gives CASSEWQYSNQPQHF.

The V call is TRBV18, the J call TRBJ2-2; D remains ambiguous. V shed 0 bases and J shed 5 bases, with 7 bases lying between them. The germline V gene encodes CDR1 KGHSH and CDR2 LQKENI. This CDR3 is built from 14 residues. The CDR3 nucleotides read TGTGCCAGCTCACCACCGGGTCCTACCGGGGAGCTGTTTTTT. Translating it yields CASSPPGPTGELFF.

This clone was detected only a few times. The sample holds other DNA sequences that translate to the same CDR3. The V and J genes are TRBV30 and TRBJ1-1, with TRBD1 matching over 7 bases. V was clipped by 5 bases and J by 4 bases; unmatched bases: 7. The CDR3 runs 13 residues. CDR1 and CDR2 (germline): GTSNPN, SVGIG (reference sequence). The CDR3 region has the DNA TGTGCCTGGTCTACAGGGGTGGGCACTGAAGCTTTCTTT. This sequence encodes CAWSTGVGTEAFF.

The genes are TRBV27 and TRBJ1-2; 8 bases align to TRBD1. Losses at the gene ends were 7 bases for V and 1 base for J; bases not matched to a gene: 8. CDR3 length: 15 amino acids. Germline assignment: CDR1 MNHEY and CDR2 SMNVEV (reference sequence). The CDR3 loop reads CASKLGTGGNYGYTF. The CDR3 region has the DNA TGTGCCAGCAAACTCGGGACAGGAGGTAACTATGGCTACACCTTC.

Notes on this clone: The sample contains more than one DNA sequence encoding this CDR3. The rearrangement links TRBV7-9 to TRBJ2-7; 7 bases fit TRBD2. Germline CDR1 is SEHNR and CDR2 is FQNEAQ (reference sequence). The CDR3 has 13 amino acids. With V trimmed by 9 bases and J by 0 bases, 5 bases remained unmatched. CDR3 in DNA: TGTGCCAGTTCCCCGGGGGGCTCCTACGAGCAGTACTTC. Encoded protein: CASSPGGSYEQYF.

The chain carries TRBV18 and TRBJ1-5; no reliable D call. Trimming stripped 5 bases from V and 0 bases from J, with 11 bases between. CDR1 KGHSH and CDR2 LQKENI come from the germline V gene. This CDR3 is 15 amino acids long. The CDR3 DNA follows: TGTGCCAGCTCAACTCCCGACAATAGCAATCAGCCCCAGCATTTT. Residues: CASSTPDNSNQPQHF.

CDR3 sequence reads: CASSQDLSSEQFF. The CDR3 region has the DNA TGTGCCAGCAGCCAAGATCTTTCCTCTGAGCAGTTCTTC. V usage is TRBV4-2 and J usage is TRBJ2-1; no firm D call. This CDR3 comprises 13 residues. V was shortened by 0 bases and J by 9 bases, with 9 bases between the two germline ends. Germline CDR1 reads LGHNA; CDR2 reads YNFKEQ.

The V call is TRBV4-1, the J call TRBJ2-7, with TRBD1 identical over 7 bases. Germline-derived CDR1 and CDR2 are MGHRA and YSYEKL. V was pared by 0 bases and J by 3 bases, with 5 bases of the junction left unmatched. This CDR3 has 15 residues. CDR3 nucleotides: TGCGCCAGCAGCCAAGAGGGGACAGTCAGCTACGAGCAGTACTTC. Translating it yields CASSQEGTVSYEQYF.

The chain uses TRBV7-2 and TRBJ2-7, with D perhaps assigned TRBD1 or TRBD2 (5 bases each). There are 14 residues in the CDR3. CDR1 is SGHTA, CDR2 FQGNSA, per germline. The V and J ends lost 4 bases and 2 bases respectively, with 12 bases between them. The CDR3 sequence is CASSSRDGAYEQYF. The CDR3 DNA is TGTGCCAGCAGCTCCCGGGACGGAGCCTACGAGCAGTACTTC.

The CDR3 loop reads CASSTSGLGVYEQYF. CDR3 coding DNA: TGTGCCAGCAGCACCTCCGGGCTGGGAGTTTACGAGCAGTACTTC. This rearrangement joins TRBV7-9 to TRBJ2-7, with D possibly TRBD2 on 5 matching bases. Germline assignment: CDR1 SEHNR and CDR2 FQNEAQ (reference sequence). The CDR3 spans 15 residues. The ends were cut back, 5 bases at V and 4 bases at J, with 18 bases in the middle.

This chain joins TRBV11-2 and TRBJ2-7, with D tentatively TRBD1 (6 bases). Trimming took off 1 base at V and 5 bases at J, with 9 bases between the two ends. The CDR3 is 13 amino acids. Germline V lookup: CDR1 SGHAT, CDR2 FQNNGV. The CDR3 loop reads CASSLGPGDEQYF. In DNA form, the CDR3 reads TGTGCCAGCAGCTTAGGGCCAGGGGACGAGCAGTACTTC.

The chain uses TRBV27 and TRBJ2-1; tentative D call: TRBD2 (6 bases). Trimming removed 0 bases at V and 3 bases at J, with 18 bases between. CDR3 length: 18 residues. Germline V gene sequence: CDR1 MNHEY, CDR2 SMNVEV (reference sequence). CDR3 nucleotide sequence: TGTGCCAGCAGTTTATCGGAGGGAGACTCCGTGGACTACAATGAGCAGTTCTTC. Amino acid sequence: CASSLSEGDSVDYNEQFF.

The chain uses TRBV4-1 and TRBJ2-5; no reliable D call. Per germline, CDR1 MGHRA and CDR2 YSYEKL. Deletions cut 5 bases from V and 5 bases from J, with 9 bases between. The CDR3 is 12 residues long. CDR3 sequence reads: CASSGVGETQYF. The CDR3, as DNA: TGCGCCAGCAGCGGGGTTGGGGAGACCCAGTACTTC.

The V call is TRBV9, the J call TRBJ2-5; D remains unclear. Trimming pared 0 bases from V and 2 bases from J, leaving 17 bases between. CDR3 length: 17 amino acids. From germline, CDR1 is SGDLS and CDR2 YYNGEE. The CDR3 here is CASSVELKQLGQETQYF. CDR3 DNA: TGTGCCAGCAGCGTAGAGCTCAAACAGTTGGGACAAGAGACCCAGTACTTC. The full variable domain, completed using reference TRBV9 and TRBJ2-5, is DSGVTQTPKHLITATGQRVTLRCSPRSGDLSVYWYQQSLDQGLQFLIQYYNGEERAKGNILERFSAQQFPDLHSELNLSSLELGDSALYFCASSVELKQLGQETQYFGPGTRLLVL.

The CDR3 here is CASSQRIVLQETQYF. The CDR3 bases are TGTGCCAGCAGCCAGCGGATAGTCCTGCAAGAGACCCAGTACTTC. V gene TRBV14 combines with J gene TRBJ2-5; D not certain. V shed 3 bases and J shed 2 bases, with 13 bases lying between them. The CDR3 covers 15 residues. Germline-derived CDR1 and CDR2 are SGHDN and FVKESK.

The genes are TRBV6-5 and TRBJ2-7; possibly TRBD2 for D (7 bases). This CDR3 has 14 amino acids. CDR1 and CDR2 (germline): MNHEY, SVGAGI. V lost 4 bases and J lost 3, with 13 bases in between. As DNA, the CDR3 is TGTGCCAGCAGTTTGGTGGGAGGGGGCTACGAGCAGTACTTC. This codes for CASSLVGGGYEQYF.

This sequence joins TRBV6-5 and TRBJ1-4; D is ambiguous. The V gene's germline CDR1 is MNHEY and CDR2 SVGAGI. V was pared by 0 bases and J by 7 bases, with 9 bases between. The CDR3 runs to 14 residues. The CDR3 DNA is TGTGCCAGCAGTTACTCTCAGAGGAGTGAAAAACTGTTTTTT. This codes for CASSYSQRSEKLFF.

The chain carries TRBV5-6 and TRBJ1-3, with D unclear. V gave up 0 bases and J gave up 0 bases, with 10 bases separating them. Germline CDR1 and CDR2: SGHDT and YYEEEE. This CDR3 is 16 amino acids long. The chain's CDR3 is CASSLGSENSGNTIYF. The CDR3 coding sequence is TGTGCCAGCAGCTTGGGCAGCGAAAACTCTGGAAACACCATATATTTT.

V gene TRBV27 combines with J gene TRBJ2-7; D not resolved. The CDR3 is 15 amino acids. Germline V CDR1 and CDR2: MNHEY, SMNVEV (reference sequence). V was trimmed by 8 bases and J by 0 bases, leaving 17 bases between them. CDR3 residues: CASQFEVGNSYEQYF. The CDR3 DNA sequence: TGTGCCAGCCAATTTGAGGTCGGTAACTCCTACGAGCAGTACTTC.

The J gene is TRBJ1-1, the V gene TRBV27; 10 bases match TRBD1. The CDR3 spans 14 residues. Germline V lookup: CDR1 MNHEY, CDR2 SMNVEV (reference sequence). V dropped 4 bases and J dropped 1; count of bases not matched to a gene: 0. CDR3 sequence reads: CASSWDRGNTEAFF. In DNA, the CDR3 is TGTGCCAGCAGTTGGGACAGGGGGAACACTGAAGCTTTCTTT.

The chain couples TRBV2 to TRBJ2-1; D ambiguous. The CDR3 length is 13 residues. CDR1 SNHLY and CDR2 FYNNEI come from the germline V gene. V was clipped by 11 bases and J by 2 bases, with 13 bases between them. CDR3 sequence: CAPRRQTYNEQFF. The CDR3 bases are TGTGCCCCTCGGCGACAAACCTACAATGAGCAGTTCTTC.